Listed here is a single T cell receptor beta chain. From the 5' RACE reads, TCRdb called clonotypes with MiXCR, one entry per CDR3 protein. The profile shows 30,000 to 40,000 distinct CDR3 sequences, 20% to 30% of them singletons. V dropped 4 bases and J dropped 6; count of bases not matched to a gene: 9. The CDR3 is 14 residues long. In germline, CDR1 is LGHDT, CDR2 YNNKEL (reference sequence). V gene TRBV3-1 combines with J gene TRBJ2-7; 7 bases are shared with TRBD2. The sample consisted of naive CD4+ T cells sorted from a lymph node. The subset denotes: naive CD4+ T cells, CD4+CD45RA+CD25-. The receptor was isolated from a female donor with breast cancer. In DNA form, the CDR3 reads TGTGCCAGCAGCCCCGGACTGGGCGGGGGCGAGCAGTACTTC. Protein: CASSPGLGGGEQYF.